One TCR beta chain is described in this entry. Its antigen is unknown. This record comes from a study of cytomegalovirus exposure and HLA in healthy donors. Study-level points and caveats: The analysis excluded some indistinguishable V segments, including TRBV6-2 and TRBV6-3. Among TCR sequences, most were rare, though some public TCRs appeared in many donors.

The CDR3 is 16 residues long. Germline V gives CDR1 LGHNA, CDR2 YSLEER. Trimming took 3 bases from V and 1 from J, leaving 13 bases between them. Both 60 Vbeta primers and 13 Jbeta primers went into the PCR. As handled by the study authors: Unique TCR beta chains totaled around 86 million in a later count, with roughly 10 million of them shared. The data were produced by immunoSEQ multiplex PCR, yet TCRdb's version contains in-frame clones alone and is incomplete. V and J calls plus clone size are reproduced from that table; the DNA served to infer D and trimming. This table holds 100,000 to 150,000 clones, around three quarters found once.

Material: PBMCs. The chain is built from TRBV4-3 and TRBJ1-3; D ambiguous. The clonotype comes from a man between 25 and 39 years old in good health and CMV-seronegative. CDR3: CASSHPPPRSGNTIYF. CDR3 DNA sequence: TGCGCCAGCAGCCATCCCCCTCCCCGGTCTGGAAACACCATATATTTT.